This T cell receptor beta chain emerged from a study of human T cells and chemical hapten exposure. Stated time point: pre-sensitization, week 0. Treatment of the sample: therapeutic diphenylcyclopropenone sensitization with weekly scalp DPC. Trimming took 7 bases from V and 3 from J; bases not matched to a gene: 5. The CDR3 totals 14 residues. Looked up from germline, CDR1 is SGHRS and CDR2 is YFSETQ. MiXCR, applied by TCRdb to the RACE reads, yields one record per CDR3 protein. The sample records around 380,000 distinct CDR3 sequences, approximately 5% being singletons. This receptor was taken from a woman younger than 35 with alopecia areata. Some clones in this sample may be carry-over from other donors' samples. The chain has TRBV5-1 and TRBJ2-1, with 9 nucleotides matching TRBD2. Material: whole blood, obtained in connection with sensitization to the hapten diphenylcyclopropenone (DPC). In DNA, the CDR3 is TGCGCCAGCGGCAATAGCGGGGGCTACAATGAGCAGTTCTTC. This translates into CASGNSGGYNEQFF.